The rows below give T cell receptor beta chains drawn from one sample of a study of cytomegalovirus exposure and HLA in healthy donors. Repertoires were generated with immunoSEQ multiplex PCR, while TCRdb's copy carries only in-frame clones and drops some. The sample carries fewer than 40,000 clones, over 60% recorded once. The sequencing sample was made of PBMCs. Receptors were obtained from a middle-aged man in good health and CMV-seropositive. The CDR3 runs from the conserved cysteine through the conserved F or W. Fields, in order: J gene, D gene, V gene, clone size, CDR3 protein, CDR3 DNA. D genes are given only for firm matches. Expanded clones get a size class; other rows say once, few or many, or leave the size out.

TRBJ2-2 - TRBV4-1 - CASSQVGGQGTGELFF TGCGCCAGCAGCCAAGTCGGGGGGCAGGGCACCGGGGAGCTGTTTTTT
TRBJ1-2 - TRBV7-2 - CASSLEVGATYGYNF TGTGCCAGCAGCTTAGAGGTGGGGGCGACCTATGGCTACAACTTC
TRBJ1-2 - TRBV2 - CASSEVRAAYGYTF TGTGCCAGCAGTGAAGTGAGGGCAGCCTATGGCTACACCTTC
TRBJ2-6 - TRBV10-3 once CAISEPGSGANVLTF TGTGCCATCAGTGAGCCCGGGTCTGGGGCCAACGTCCTGACTTTC
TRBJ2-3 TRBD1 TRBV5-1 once CASSFRPGGGTDTQYF TGCGCCAGCAGCTTTCGGCCAGGGGGCGGGACAGATACGCAGTATTTT
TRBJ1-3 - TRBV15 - CATSLGTSGNTIYF TGTGCCACCAGCCTAGGCACCTCTGGAAACACCATATATTTT
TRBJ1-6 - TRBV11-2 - CASSLGQTNSPLHF TGTGCCAGCAGCTTAGGACAGACTAATTCACCCCTCCACTTT
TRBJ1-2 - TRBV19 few CASSIEPSPSYGYTF TGTGCCAGTAGTATCGAGCCAAGTCCGTCCTATGGCTACACCTTC
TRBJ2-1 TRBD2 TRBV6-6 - CASSYWEGYEQFF TGTGCCAGCAGTTACTGGGAGGGCTATGAGCAGTTCTTC
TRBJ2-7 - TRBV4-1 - CASSRDTYVGEQYF TGCGCCAGCAGCCGCGACACGTACGTGGGCGAGCAGTACTTC
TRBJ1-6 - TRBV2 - CASRGTELSPLHF TGTGCCAGCAGAGGAACAGAACTCTCACCCCTCCACTTT
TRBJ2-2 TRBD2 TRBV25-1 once CASSALAGVGTGELFF TGTGCCAGCAGTGCACTAGCGGGGGTAGGGACCGGGGAGCTGTTTTTT
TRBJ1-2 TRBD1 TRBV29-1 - CSIGTEANYGYTF TGCAGCATCGGGACAGAAGCTAACTATGGCTACACCTTC
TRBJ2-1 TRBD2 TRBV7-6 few CASSLEAGGSYNEQFF TGTGCCAGCAGCTTAGAAGCGGGGGGCTCCTACAATGAGCAGTTCTTC
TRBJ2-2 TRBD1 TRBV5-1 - CASSLVGTGATGELFF TGCGCCAGCAGCTTGGTAGGGACAGGGGCCACCGGGGAGCTGTTTTTT
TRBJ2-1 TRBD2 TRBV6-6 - CASSYGAGGRNEQFF TGTGCCAGCAGTTACGGAGCGGGGGGGCGAAATGAGCAGTTCTTC
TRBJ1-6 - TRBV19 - CASSVTGSLDNSPLHF TGTGCCAGTAGTGTGACAGGTTCCCTCGATAATTCACCCCTCCACTTT
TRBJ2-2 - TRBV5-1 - CASSSQDTGELFF TGCGCCAGCAGCTCACAGGACACCGGGGAGCTGTTTTTT
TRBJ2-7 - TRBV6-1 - CASKGLRPGNYEQYF TGTGCCAGCAAGGGACTCCGCCCCGGTAACTACGAGCAGTACTTC
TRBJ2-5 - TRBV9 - CASSGTDPYQETQYF TGTGCCAGCAGCGGGACAGACCCGTACCAAGAGACCCAGTACTTC
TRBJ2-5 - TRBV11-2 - CASSLEGAKQETQYF TGTGCCAGCAGCTTAGAGGGGGCGAAACAAGAGACCCAGTACTTC
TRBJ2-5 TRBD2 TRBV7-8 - CASSNPAGGSDQYF TGTGCCAGCTCAAATCCAGCGGGGGGTTCAGACCAGTACTTC
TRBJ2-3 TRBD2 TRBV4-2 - CASSQDPATSGLVARTDTQYF TGTGCCAGCAGCCAAGATCCAGCGACTAGCGGACTGGTGGCACGCACAGATACGCAGTATTTT
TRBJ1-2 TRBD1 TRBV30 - CAWTKDRDPSIYGYTF TGTGCCTGGACGAAGGACAGGGACCCTTCGATTTATGGCTACACCTTC
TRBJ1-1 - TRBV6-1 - CASNHGGSSFF TGTGCCAGCAATCACGGGGGGTCCTCTTTCTTT
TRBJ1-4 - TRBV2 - CASSLTAAAAEKLFF TGTGCCAGCAGCCTCACCGCAGCGGCGGCTGAAAAACTGTTTTTT
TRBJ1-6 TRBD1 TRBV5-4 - CASSQGQSYNSPLHF TGTGCCAGCAGCCAGGGACAGTCCTATAATTCACCCCTCCACTTT
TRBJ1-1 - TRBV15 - CATSRDGHTEAFF TGTGCCACCAGCAGAGATGGGCACACTGAAGCTTTCTTT
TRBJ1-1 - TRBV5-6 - CASSLDGQGPEAFF TGTGCCAGCAGCTTGGATGGTCAGGGCCCTGAAGCTTTCTTT